This paragraph reports one T cell receptor (beta chain). Antigen specificity is unknown. These data come from a study of T cell repertoires in cytomegalovirus infection. About the research overall: Epitope selection comprised recently identified HLA-C-restricted CMV epitopes and well-studied HLA-B-restricted CMV epitopes. Whole-study findings and limits: Individuals carrying CMV plus the relevant HLA were identified by cumulative frequency of public TCR beta families. CMV-specific HLA-C-restricted TCR beta clonotypes dominated the ex vivo response.

TCRdb re-derived calls from the reads in MiXCR, one entry per CDR3 protein. This table has 650,000 to 900,000 distinct CDR3 sequences, approximately 32% appearing once. The CDR3 has 15 amino acids. From germline, CDR1 is SGHRS and CDR2 YFSETQ. Trimming stripped 0 bases from V and 6 bases from J, with 13 bases between. The receptor was derived from a human donor in good health (CMV status not recorded). Some clones in this sample may be carry-over from other donors' samples. Sequences were derived from cultured CD8+ T cells from PBMCs, sampled from culture after CMV antigen stimulation. The chain links TRBV5-1 to TRBJ2-1, with D hard to call. This CDR3 reads CASSLGEVTRNEQFF. CDR3 DNA: TGCGCCAGCAGCTTGGGTGAGGTAACGCGCAATGAGCAGTTCTTC.